This T cell receptor (beta chain) is from a study of cytomegalovirus exposure and HLA in healthy donors. On the study more broadly: Among the 350 to 400 donors who were genotyped, approximately 76% fell in the genetic ancestry cluster that is associated with self-reported Caucasian donors. General observations from the study: According to a later analysis, donors in an Asian-associated ancestry cluster reportedly had fewer N-insertions than the roughly 660-donor mean.

Of note for this clone: Its antigen is still unknown.

60 Vbeta and 13 Jbeta primers were used in PCR. This table comes from immunoSEQ multiplex PCR, and its TCRdb copy is limited to in-frame clones, with some not included. Of about 270,000 clones listed, just over 70% are singletons. V dropped 2 bases and J dropped 3; count of bases not matched to a gene: 5. This CDR3 has 15 amino acids. CDR1 is MNHEY and CDR2 is SMNVEV in the germline V gene (reference sequence). Source material: PBMCs. This TCR was recovered from a female donor in good health and CMV-seronegative. This chain joins TRBV27 and TRBJ2-3, with 7 positions matching TRBD2. As DNA, the CDR3 is TGTGCCAGCAGTTTAGTGGCGGGAGCTACAGATACGCAGTATTTT. It codes for CASSLVAGATDTQYF.